This TCR beta chain was retrieved from a study of blood T cell repertoires in COVID-19. Profiled with immunoSEQ multiplex PCR; TCRdb holds only in-frame clones, not every one. Of about 280,000 clones in the sample, approximately 89% were seen once. The germline CDR1 and CDR2 sequences are MDHEN and SYDVKM. Trimming left V 4 bases short and J 0 bases short, with 12 bases between. The CDR3 is 15 residues long. The chain links TRBV28 to TRBJ1-1, with a possible D match to TRBD1 (6 bases). The sample was PBMCs or T cells enriched from blood (not recorded which). The clonotype was recovered from a man aged 40-55 years who had been exposed to COVID-19. CDR3 bases: TGTGCCAGCAGTTCCCAGAGGGGGTTGAACACTGAAGCTTTCTTT. It codes for CASSSQRGLNTEAFF.